This T cell receptor (beta chain) was sequenced in a study of beta chain features in type 1 diabetes. Background on the study: Age, gender and cell yields were alike across patients and healthy donors. Study results and limitations: Unsettled here was the matter of whether HLA type influences TCRB rearrangement. The study found moderately but significantly shorter TCRB CDR3s in all four CD4+ subsets of Type 1 diabetes patients.

CDR1 is MNHNS and CDR2 is SASEGT in the germline V gene. The CDR3 contains 15 residues. V trimming: 2 bases; J trimming: 8 bases; junction bases outside the gene matches: 8. Investigators reverse transcribed all isolated RNA, so they sequenced expressed TCRB transcripts. Sequencing was performed with immunoSEQ multiplex PCR; in TCRdb, only in-frame clones are kept and a portion is missing. The profile covers around 710,000 clones, with around 12% appearing a single time and around 0.12% taken by the ten largest. This clone came up a few times. The antigen remains undetermined. The authors took one heparinised blood draw, averaging about 120 mL, from each donor.

Sequencing was carried out using naive CD4+ T cells from blood. The chain uses TRBV6-1 and TRBJ2-1; 8 bases align to TRBD1. The origin of this receptor is a man between 25 and 39 years old with type 1 diabetes. The CDR3 DNA sequence: TGTGCCAGCAGTGAACCTGGACAGGGTAAGGATGAGCAGTTCTTC. Its protein is CASSEPGQGKDEQFF.